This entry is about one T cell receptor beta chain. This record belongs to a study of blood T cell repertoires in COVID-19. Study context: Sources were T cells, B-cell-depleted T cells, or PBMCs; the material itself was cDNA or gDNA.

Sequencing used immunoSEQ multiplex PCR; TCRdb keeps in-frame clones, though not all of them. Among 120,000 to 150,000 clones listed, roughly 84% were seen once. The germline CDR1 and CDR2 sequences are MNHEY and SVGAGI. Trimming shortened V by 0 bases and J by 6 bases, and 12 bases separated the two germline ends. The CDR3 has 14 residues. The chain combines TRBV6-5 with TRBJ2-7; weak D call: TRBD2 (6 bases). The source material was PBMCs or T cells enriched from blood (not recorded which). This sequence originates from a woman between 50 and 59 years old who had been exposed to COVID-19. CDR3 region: CASSYSTSAAEQYF. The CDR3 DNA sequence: TGTGCCAGCAGTTACTCGACTAGTGCCGCCGAGCAGTACTTC.